This TCR beta chain originates from a study of T cells after yellow fever vaccination. This clonotype appeared a few times. 5'RACE template switching generated TCR cDNA, adding a universal primer site and UMIs. MiXCR was run by TCRdb on the 5' RACE reads, yielding one entry per CDR3 protein. The table shows 99,000 or so distinct CDR3 sequences, with under 7% occurring only once. Germline V gives CDR1 SEHNR, CDR2 FQNEAQ (reference sequence). Germline trimming cut 5 bases from V and 9 bases from J; bases unmatched to any gene: 3. The CDR3 length is 12 residues. The specimen comprised CD8+ T cells sorted from PBMCs, sampled 10 days after the yellow fever booster vaccination. The V call is TRBV7-9, the J call TRBJ2-1, with 8 bases lining up with TRBD2. This clonotype was obtained from a young man who received the YFV17D yellow fever vaccine. This chain's CDR3 is CASSGLAPEQFF. The CDR3, as DNA: TGTGCCAGCAGCGGACTAGCTCCTGAGCAGTTCTTC.